Shown below are 27 T cell receptor beta chains from a single sample sequenced in a study of T-cell reconstitution after alpha-beta-depleted transplantation in children. During its preparation, the TCRbeta library received unique molecular identifiers. TCRdb reanalysed the PCR reads using MiXCR and keeps one entry per CDR3 protein. The data hold about 610,000 distinct CDR3 sequences, with approximately 10% observed a single time. The sample consisted of PBMCs from the stem cell graft donor, taken from the stem cell graft. These receptors originate from a human donor who donated a stem cell graft to a child with acute myeloid leukemia.

The table lists this clonotype with a few counts. The chain couples TRBV20-1 to TRBJ1-2; maybe TRBD1 (6 bases). CDR1 and CDR2 (germline): DFQATT, SNEGSKA (reference sequence). This CDR3 has 11 residues. Trimming shortened V by 3 bases and J by 8 bases, and 10 bases separated the two germline ends. The CDR3 sequence: CSASGGAGYTF. CDR3 coding DNA: TGCAGTGCTAGCGGGGGGGCCGGCTACACCTTC.

This chain links TRBV20-1 with TRBJ2-3; TRBD2 matches at 8 bases. The germline V gene has CDR1 DFQATT and CDR2 SNEGSKA (reference sequence). The ends lost 3 bases at V and 0 bases at J; junction bases unmatched: 5. CDR3 size: 15 residues. CDR3 sequence (DNA): TGCAGTGCTAGGCCGGCTAGCGGGAGCACAGATACGCAGTATTTT. This sequence encodes CSARPASGSTDTQYF.

Many counts were recorded for this clonotype. The chain recombines TRBV4-2 with TRBJ2-7; 7 bases line up with TRBD1. V dropped 4 bases and J dropped 7; count of bases not matched to a gene: 7. CDR1 is LGHNA and CDR2 is YNFKEQ in the germline V gene. The CDR3 is 13 residues long. CDR3 in DNA: TGTGCCAGCAGCCTCGGGACAGCGAGGGAGCAGTACTTC. Translation gives CASSLGTAREQYF.

This clonotype was seen repeatedly, ten times or more. The chain combines TRBV7-2 with TRBJ1-2, with a possible D match to TRBD1 (6 bases). The CDR3 length is 15 residues. Germline V gene sequence: CDR1 SGHTA, CDR2 FQGNSA. V was trimmed by 3 bases and J by 4 bases, leaving 15 bases between them. CDR3 nucleotides: TGTGCCAGCAGCTTGGGTCGGGGGCGAAGCTATGGCTACACCTTC. It translates to CASSLGRGRSYGYTF.

Ten or more counts support this clonotype. The gene calls are TRBV28 and TRBJ2-7, with 7 bases aligning to TRBD1. Germline-derived CDR1 and CDR2 are MDHEN and SYDVKM. The CDR3 loop spans 15 amino acids. Trimming removed 6 bases from V and 3 bases from J; junction bases left unmatched: 11. This chain's CDR3 is CASRDLQGLHYEQYF. In DNA form, the CDR3 reads TGTGCCAGCAGGGATCTACAGGGGCTCCACTACGAGCAGTACTTC.

This clonotype was observed a few times. The V call is TRBV7-2, the J call TRBJ2-4, with 7 nucleotides matching TRBD1. With 5 bases clipped from V and 6 bases from J, the junction kept 7 bases outside the gene matches. Looked up from germline, CDR1 is SGHTA and CDR2 is FQGNSA. The CDR3 is made up of 14 amino acids. CDR3 amino acids: CASSVRGRGNIQYF. As DNA, the CDR3 is TGTGCCAGCAGCGTTAGGGGGCGCGGAAACATTCAGTACTTC.

This clonotype was counted many times. The chain uses TRBV20-1 and TRBJ2-7; the D is unclear. The CDR3 covers 10 residues. Trimming left V 6 bases short and J 3 bases short, with 6 bases between. Germline-derived CDR1 and CDR2 are DFQATT and SNEGSKA (reference sequence). CDR3 amino acids: CSARDYEQYF. Written as DNA, the CDR3 is TGCAGTGCCCGTGACTACGAGCAGTACTTC.

This clonotype was observed many times. The rearrangement links TRBV28 to TRBJ2-7; D remains ambiguous. Trimming stripped 5 bases from V and 4 bases from J, with 12 bases between. CDR1 and CDR2 (germline): MDHEN, SYDVKM. The CDR3 runs to 13 residues. The DNA for the CDR3 is TGTGCCAGCAGTGGCACGCCGGCGTACGAGCAGTACTTC. Translating it yields CASSGTPAYEQYF. Combining the CDR3 with reference TRBV28 and TRBJ2-7 gives the whole variable domain DVKVTQSSRYLVKRTGEKVFLECVQDMDHENMFWYRQDPGLGLRLIYFSYDVKMKEKGDIPEGYSVSREKKERFSLILESASTNQTSMYLCASSGTPAYEQYFGPGTRLTVT.

This clonotype has a handful of counts. This chain uses TRBV4-2 with TRBJ2-3; D perhaps matches TRBD2 (6 bases). CDR1 and CDR2 (germline): LGHNA, YNFKEQ. This CDR3 is 17 amino acids long. V was clipped by 1 base and J by 2 bases, with 16 bases between them. The CDR3 spells CASSQGVPSVHTDTQYF. The DNA for the CDR3 is TGTGCCAGCAGCCAAGGGGTTCCTAGCGTACACACAGATACGCAGTATTTT.

This clonotype was seen many times. The genes are TRBV11-3 and TRBJ2-7; 9 nucleotides line up with TRBD2. Per the germline V gene, CDR1 is SGHNT and CDR2 is YENEEA. The V gene end was trimmed by 4 bases and the J gene end by 5 bases; junction bases not matched to a gene: 6. This CDR3 region has 14 residues. The CDR3 is CASSWDGTSNEQYF. In DNA, the CDR3 is TGTGCCAGCAGCTGGGACGGGACTAGCAACGAGCAGTACTTC.

This clonotype was picked up many times. This chain links TRBV28 with TRBJ2-6; D may match TRBD1 or TRBD2 (6 bases each). CDR1 and CDR2 from the germline V gene are MDHEN and SYDVKM. Trimming pared 2 bases from V and 4 bases from J, leaving 9 bases between. The CDR3 totals 15 residues. CDR3 in DNA: TGTGCCAGCAGTTTAGGGGGGCCCGGGGCCAACGTCCTGACTTTC. Its protein product is CASSLGGPGANVLTF.

This clonotype was counted a few times. Being one base from a much bigger clone, this may be a read error. The CDR3 bases are TGCAGCGTTGATGTGAACACAGATACGCAGTATTTT. Its translation is CSVDVNTDTQYF. The chain carries TRBV29-1 and TRBJ2-3; no reliable D call. This CDR3 contains 12 residues. V lost 3 bases, J lost 2 bases, and 6 bases lay in between. Per germline, CDR1 SQVTM and CDR2 ANQGSEA.

This clonotype was detected many times. The chain combines TRBV6-2 or TRBV6-3 with TRBJ2-7, with 8 bases fitting TRBD2. The trim removed 2 bases at V and 6 bases at J, leaving 12 bases unmatched. CDR1 and CDR2 (germline): MNHEY, SVGEGT. The CDR3 has 16 amino acids. The CDR3 bases are TGTGCCAGCAGTTACACTAGAGAAGCGGGAGCCCCCGAGCAGTACTTC. This codes for CASSYTREAGAPEQYF.

This clonotype was observed at least ten times. An end of the junction differs from the germline gene, which may be a read error. This chain uses TRBV4-3 with TRBJ2-7; 8 nucleotides align to TRBD1. The CDR3 runs to 13 residues. Per the germline V gene, CDR1 is LGHNA and CDR2 is YSLEER. Written as DNA, the CDR3 is TGTGCCAGCAGCCGAGGACAGGGCTACGAGCAGTACTTC. Amino acid sequence: CASSRGQGYEQYF.

This clonotype was counted between two and nine times. V and J are TRBV18 and TRBJ2-3; D uncertain. Deletions cut 2 bases from V and 6 bases from J, with 30 bases between. The length of the CDR3 is 20 residues. The germline gives CDR1 KGHSH, CDR2 LQKENI. The CDR3 DNA sequence: TGTGCCAGCTCACCATTCGCCCCAGGATTAAAGCTCAGTTCAGTCGATACGCAGTATTTT. Amino acids: CASSPFAPGLKLSSVDTQYF.

This clonotype was seen at least ten times. CDR3 DNA sequence: TGTGCCAGCAGCGCCGATGGACAAACCCACTACAATGAGCAGTTCTTC. This encodes CASSADGQTHYNEQFF. This sequence joins TRBV9 and TRBJ2-1; D is perhaps TRBD1 (5 bases). Germline loops: CDR1 SGDLS, CDR2 YYNGEE. Trimming stripped 3 bases from V and 3 bases from J, with 16 bases between. The CDR3 contains 16 residues.

The chain couples TRBV5-1 to TRBJ2-1; D is possibly TRBD2 (5 bases). Trimming cost V 0 bases and J 8 bases, with 9 bases left between them. This CDR3 has 13 amino acids. Germline-derived CDR1 and CDR2 are SGHRS and YFSETQ. CDR3: CASSLAPGDEQFF. CDR3 nucleotides: TGCGCCAGCAGCTTGGCCCCCGGGGATGAGCAGTTCTTC.

The chain joins TRBV5-1 to TRBJ2-7; a possible D gene is TRBD2 (6 bases). CDR1 is SGHRS, CDR2 YFSETQ, per germline. Between the trimmed V and J ends, which lost 0 bases and 2 bases, there was a span of 12 bases. The CDR3 has 15 amino acids. The CDR3: CASSLGAGTPYEQYF. DNA for the CDR3: TGCGCCAGCAGCTTGGGGGCGGGAACCCCCTACGAGCAGTACTTC.

This clonotype was observed a few times. The chain recombines TRBV28 with TRBJ1-1; D is ambiguous. V was pared by 5 bases and J by 3 bases, with 10 bases between. Germline V lookup: CDR1 MDHEN, CDR2 SYDVKM. The CDR3 loop spans 13 amino acids. The CDR3 nucleotides read TGTGCCAGCAGTCCCGGACTGTACACTGAAGCTTTCTTT. Residues: CASSPGLYTEAFF.

This clonotype was detected only a few times. The chain carries TRBV27 and TRBJ1-1, with 7 bases that match TRBD1. J was trimmed by 1 base and V by 10 bases; bases with no gene match: 12. The CDR3 totals 15 residues. Germline loops: CDR1 MNHEY, CDR2 SMNVEV (reference sequence). CDR3 amino acids: CAILLHRGENTEAFF. The CDR3 nucleotides are TGTGCCATCCTGCTGCACAGGGGCGAGAACACTGAAGCTTTCTTT.

This clonotype was picked up a small number of times. The V and J genes are TRBV7-2 and TRBJ2-2; 9 bases line up with TRBD1. Germline V gene data show CDR1 as SGHTA and CDR2 as FQGNSA. The CDR3 totals 14 residues. The junction had 6 bases not matched to a gene; V was cut back by 8 bases and J by 5 bases. The CDR3 DNA sequence: TGTGCCAGCGGGACAGGGTTTGAGACCGGGGAGCTGTTTTTT. Its translation: CASGTGFETGELFF. The full variable domain, with the rest looked up from reference TRBV7-2 and TRBJ2-2, is GAGVSQSPSNKVTEKGKDVELRCDPISGHTALYWYRQSLGQGLEFLIYFQGNSAPDKSGLPSDRFSAERTGGSVSTLTIQRTQQEDSAVYLCASGTGFETGELFFGEGSRLTVL.

The V and J genes are TRBV3-1 and TRBJ1-1, with D perhaps TRBD1 (6 bases). Germline V gene data show CDR1 as LGHDT and CDR2 as YNNKEL (reference sequence). V was shortened by 6 bases and J by 1 base, with 15 bases between the two germline ends. CDR3 size: 15 residues. The CDR3 coding sequence is TGTGCCAGCAGGATAAGTGGGACATCGAACACTGAAGCTTTCTTT. Its translation: CASRISGTSNTEAFF.

This clonotype was seen at least ten times. The chain recombines TRBV3-1 with TRBJ2-7; D is unclear. The length of the CDR3 is 13 residues. V lost 5 bases and J lost 3, with 11 bases in between. Germline CDR1 and CDR2: LGHDT and YNNKEL (reference sequence). The CDR3 here is CASSTPALYEQYF. In nucleotides, the CDR3 is TGTGCCAGCAGCACCCCGGCCCTCTACGAGCAGTACTTC.

The chain couples TRBV7-9 to TRBJ1-1; D unclear. Germline V gives CDR1 SEHNR, CDR2 FQNEAQ (reference sequence). Trimming shortened V by 2 bases and J by 1 base, and 11 bases separated the two germline ends. The CDR3 runs to 15 residues. CDR3 sequence (DNA): TGTGCCAGCAGCTTAATCGCCCTCTCGAACACTGAAGCTTTCTTT. It is translated as CASSLIALSNTEAFF.

The genes are TRBV6-2 or TRBV6-3 and TRBJ1-1, with a weak D call TRBD1 (6 bases). Germline CDR1 is MNHEY and CDR2 is SVGEGT. The CDR3 totals 14 residues. The V and J ends lost 6 bases and 3 bases respectively, with 14 bases between them. The CDR3 nucleotides read TGTGCCAGCAGAAACGGGGGGCGCGACACTGAAGCTTTCTTT. Amino acids: CASRNGGRDTEAFF.

This clonotype has ten or more counts. The V call is TRBV6-5, the J call TRBJ2-1; 11 nucleotides align to TRBD2. The trim removed 0 bases at V and 4 bases at J, leaving 5 bases unmatched. Germline assignment: CDR1 MNHEY and CDR2 SVGAGI. There are 17 residues in the CDR3. Here the CDR3 DNA reads TGTGCCAGCAGTTACTCCCGTGGGACTAGCGGTTACAATGAGCAGTTCTTC. The encoded protein is CASSYSRGTSGYNEQFF.

This clonotype was observed at least ten times. The chain is built from TRBV5-1 and TRBJ1-5; 9 positions match TRBD1. Germline V gene sequence: CDR1 SGHRS, CDR2 YFSETQ. The CDR3 is 15 residues long. Trimming took 5 bases from V and 2 from J; bases not matched to a gene: 5. CDR3 nucleotide sequence: TGCGCCAGCAGACAGGGGGCGAATGGCAATCAGCCCCAGCATTTT. Translated, it gives CASRQGANGNQPQHF.